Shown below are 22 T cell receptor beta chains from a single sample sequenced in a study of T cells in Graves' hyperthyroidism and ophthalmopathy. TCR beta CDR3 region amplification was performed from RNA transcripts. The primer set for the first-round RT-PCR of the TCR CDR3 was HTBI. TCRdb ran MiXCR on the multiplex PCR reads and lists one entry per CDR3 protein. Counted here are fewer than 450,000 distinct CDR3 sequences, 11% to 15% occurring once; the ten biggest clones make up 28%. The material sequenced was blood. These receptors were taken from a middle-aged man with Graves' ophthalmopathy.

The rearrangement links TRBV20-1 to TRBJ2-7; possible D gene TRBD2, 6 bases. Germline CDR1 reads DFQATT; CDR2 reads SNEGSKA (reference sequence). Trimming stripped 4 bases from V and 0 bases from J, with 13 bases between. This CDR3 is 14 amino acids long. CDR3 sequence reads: CSANLLAHSYEQYF. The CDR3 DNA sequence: TGCAGTGCTAATCTCCTAGCGCACTCCTACGAGCAGTACTTC.

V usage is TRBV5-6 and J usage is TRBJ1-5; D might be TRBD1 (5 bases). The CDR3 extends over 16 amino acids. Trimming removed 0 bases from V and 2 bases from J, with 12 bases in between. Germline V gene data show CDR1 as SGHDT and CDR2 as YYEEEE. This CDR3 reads CASSLGSGTGNQPQHF. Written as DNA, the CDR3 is TGTGCCAGCAGCTTGGGATCAGGGACGGGCAATCAGCCCCAGCATTTT.

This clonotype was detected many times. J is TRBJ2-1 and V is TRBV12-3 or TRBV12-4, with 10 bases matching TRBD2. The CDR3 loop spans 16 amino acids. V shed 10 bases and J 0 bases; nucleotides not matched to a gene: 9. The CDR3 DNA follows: TGTGCCACCGCAAGGAGCGGGAGGGGCTCCTACAATGAGCAGTTCTTC. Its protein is CATARSGRGSYNEQFF.

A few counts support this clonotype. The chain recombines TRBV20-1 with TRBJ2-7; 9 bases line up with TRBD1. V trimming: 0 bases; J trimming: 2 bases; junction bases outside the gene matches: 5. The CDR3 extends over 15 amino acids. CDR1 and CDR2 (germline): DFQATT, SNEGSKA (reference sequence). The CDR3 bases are TGCAGTGCTAGAGATCTGGGACAGGGAACCTACGAGCAGTACTTC. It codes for CSARDLGQGTYEQYF.

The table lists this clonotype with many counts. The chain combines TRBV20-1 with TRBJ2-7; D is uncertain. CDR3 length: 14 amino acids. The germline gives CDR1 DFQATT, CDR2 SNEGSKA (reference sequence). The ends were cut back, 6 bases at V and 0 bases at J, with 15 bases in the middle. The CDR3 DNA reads TGCAGTGCACGCGCCGGAGAAGACTCCTACGAGCAGTACTTC. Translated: CSARAGEDSYEQYF.

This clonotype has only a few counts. The CDR3 DNA follows: TGCAGCGTTGTAAGGGGTGACTACAATGAGCAGTTCTTC. Its translation: CSVVRGDYNEQFF. This chain connects TRBV29-1 to TRBJ2-1; D perhaps matches TRBD1 (5 bases). The ends were cut back, 4 bases at V and 3 bases at J, with 10 bases in the middle. The CDR3 is made up of 13 amino acids. Germline CDR1 reads SQVTM; CDR2 reads ANQGSEA.

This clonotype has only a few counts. CDR3 region: CASSLAGLAGGHEQFF. Here the CDR3 DNA reads TGTGCCAGCAGCTTAGCCGGACTAGCGGGAGGGCATGAGCAGTTCTTC. This sequence joins TRBV7-9 and TRBJ2-1, with 15 bases lining up with TRBD2. CDR1 and CDR2 from the germline V gene are SEHNR and FQNEAQ (reference sequence). The trim removed 0 bases at V and 8 bases at J, leaving 2 bases unmatched. The CDR3 has 16 amino acids.

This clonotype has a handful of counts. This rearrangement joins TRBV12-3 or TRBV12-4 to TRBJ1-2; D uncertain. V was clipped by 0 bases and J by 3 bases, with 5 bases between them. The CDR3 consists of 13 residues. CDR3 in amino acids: CASSLAAYYGYTF. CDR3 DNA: TGTGCCAGCAGTTTAGCAGCCTACTATGGCTACACCTTC.

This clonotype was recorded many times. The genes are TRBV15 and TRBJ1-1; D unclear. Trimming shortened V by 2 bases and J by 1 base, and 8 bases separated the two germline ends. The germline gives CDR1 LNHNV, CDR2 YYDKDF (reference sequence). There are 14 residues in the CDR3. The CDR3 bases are TGTGCCACCAGCAGAAACAGAGGGAACACTGAAGCTTTCTTT. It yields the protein CATSRNRGNTEAFF.

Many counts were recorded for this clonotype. The CDR3 coding sequence is TGCAGCGTTGCCGCCAGGGGGCCGGGAGGTTACGAGCAGTACTTC. It codes for CSVAARGPGGYEQYF. V is TRBV29-1 and J is TRBJ2-7; TRBD1 is a possible D gene (8 bases). The CDR3 is 15 residues long. V lost 4 bases, J lost 4 bases, and 20 bases lay in between. In germline, CDR1 is SQVTM, CDR2 ANQGSEA.

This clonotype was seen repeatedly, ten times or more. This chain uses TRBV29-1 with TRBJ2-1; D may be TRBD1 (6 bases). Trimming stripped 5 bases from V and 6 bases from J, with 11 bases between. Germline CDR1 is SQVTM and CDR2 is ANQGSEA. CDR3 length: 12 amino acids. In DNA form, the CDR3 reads TGCAGCGTTAACTCAGGGGTCAATGAGCAGTTCTTC. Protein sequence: CSVNSGVNEQFF.

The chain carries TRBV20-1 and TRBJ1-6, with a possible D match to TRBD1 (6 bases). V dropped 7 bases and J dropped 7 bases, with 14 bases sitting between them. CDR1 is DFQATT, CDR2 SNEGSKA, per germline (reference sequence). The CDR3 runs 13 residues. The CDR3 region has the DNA TGCAGTGGGCGGACAGTTGGGAATTCACCCCTCCACTTT. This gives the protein CSGRTVGNSPLHF.

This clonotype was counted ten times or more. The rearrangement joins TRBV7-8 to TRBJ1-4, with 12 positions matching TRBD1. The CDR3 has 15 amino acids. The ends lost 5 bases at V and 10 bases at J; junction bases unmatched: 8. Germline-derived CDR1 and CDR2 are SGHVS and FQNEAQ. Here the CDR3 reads CASSTPGQGAVKLFF. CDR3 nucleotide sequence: TGTGCCAGCAGCACGCCGGGACAGGGGGCGGTAAAACTGTTTTTT.

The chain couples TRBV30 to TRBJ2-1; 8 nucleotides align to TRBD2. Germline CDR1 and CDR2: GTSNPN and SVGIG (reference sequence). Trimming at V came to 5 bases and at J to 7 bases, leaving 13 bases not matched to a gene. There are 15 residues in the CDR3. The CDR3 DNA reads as TGTGCCTGGTCGGGGGGGAGGGCCGATCGGAATGAGCAGTTCTTC. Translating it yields CAWSGGRADRNEQFF.

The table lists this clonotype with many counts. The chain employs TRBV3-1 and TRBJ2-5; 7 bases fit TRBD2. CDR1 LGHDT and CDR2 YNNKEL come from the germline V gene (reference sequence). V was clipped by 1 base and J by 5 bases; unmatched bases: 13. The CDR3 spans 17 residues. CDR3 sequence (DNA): TGTGCCAGCAGCCAAGGTCTACTTGCGGGAGTTGGGGAGACCCAGTACTTC. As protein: CASSQGLLAGVGETQYF.

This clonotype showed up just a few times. The CDR3 sequence is CATSEAGNTDTQYF. CDR3 in DNA: TGTGCCACCAGTGAAGCGGGAAACACAGATACGCAGTATTTT. The chain uses TRBV24-1 and TRBJ2-3; 7 nucleotides line up with TRBD2. The length of the CDR3 is 14 residues. Trimming at V came to 4 bases and at J to 2 bases, leaving 2 bases not matched to a gene. The germline gives CDR1 KGHDR, CDR2 SFDVKD.

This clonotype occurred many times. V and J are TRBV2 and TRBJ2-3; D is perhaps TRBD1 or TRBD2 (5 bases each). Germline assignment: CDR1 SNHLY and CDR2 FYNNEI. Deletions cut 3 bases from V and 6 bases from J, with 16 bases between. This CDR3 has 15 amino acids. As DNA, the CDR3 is TGTGCCAGCAGTGAGGGTGGGACCGGGGAGGATACGCAGTATTTT. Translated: CASSEGGTGEDTQYF.

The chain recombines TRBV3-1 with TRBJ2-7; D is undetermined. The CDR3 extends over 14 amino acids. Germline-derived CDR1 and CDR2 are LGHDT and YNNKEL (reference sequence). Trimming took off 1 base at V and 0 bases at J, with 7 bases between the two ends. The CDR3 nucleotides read TGTGCCAGCAGCCAAGTAGAGGCCTCCTACGAGCAGTACTTC. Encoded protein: CASSQVEASYEQYF.

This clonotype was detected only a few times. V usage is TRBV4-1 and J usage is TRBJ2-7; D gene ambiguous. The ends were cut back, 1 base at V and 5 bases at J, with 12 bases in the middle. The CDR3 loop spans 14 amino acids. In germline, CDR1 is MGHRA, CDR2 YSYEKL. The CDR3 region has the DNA TGCGCCAGCAGCCAAGTGGGGATCTATGACGAGCAGTACTTC. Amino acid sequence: CASSQVGIYDEQYF.

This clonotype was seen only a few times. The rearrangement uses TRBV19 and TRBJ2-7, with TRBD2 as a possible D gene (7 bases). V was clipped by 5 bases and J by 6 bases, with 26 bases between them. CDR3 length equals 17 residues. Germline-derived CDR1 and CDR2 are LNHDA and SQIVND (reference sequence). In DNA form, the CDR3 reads TGTGCCAGTAGTCCCTCCGGCGCCCTCCAGGGGAGGGGCGAGCAGTACTTC. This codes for CASSPSGALQGRGEQYF. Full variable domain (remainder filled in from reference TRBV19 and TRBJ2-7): DGGITQSPKYLFRKEGQNVTLSCEQNLNHDAMYWYRQDPGQGLRLIYYSQIVNDFQKGDIAEGYSVSREKKESFPLTVTSAQKNPTAFYLCASSPSGALQGRGEQYFGPGTRLTVT.

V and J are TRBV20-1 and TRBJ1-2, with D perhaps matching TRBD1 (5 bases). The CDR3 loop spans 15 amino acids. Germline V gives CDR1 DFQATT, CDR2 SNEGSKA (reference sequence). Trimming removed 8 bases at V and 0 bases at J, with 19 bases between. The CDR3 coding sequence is TGCAGTTCGGGAAGAGCGGGGCCGGCTAACTATGGCTACACCTTC. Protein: CSSGRAGPANYGYTF.

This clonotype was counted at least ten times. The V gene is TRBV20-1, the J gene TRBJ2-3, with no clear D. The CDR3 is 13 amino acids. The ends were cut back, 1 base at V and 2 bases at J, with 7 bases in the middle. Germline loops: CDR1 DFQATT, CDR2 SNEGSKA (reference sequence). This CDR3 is CSARVKDTDTQYF. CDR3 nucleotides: TGCAGTGCTAGAGTTAAGGACACAGATACGCAGTATTTT.